A single sample is the source of the 25 T cell receptor beta chains below, sequenced in a study of shared clonotypes between healthy human individuals. Measured with immunoSEQ multiplex PCR; TCRdb has only the in-frame clones, and not every one. The sample holds hundreds of thousands of clones, roughly 79% seen once. Sequencing input: PBMCs. Receptor source: a woman in her thirties or forties in good health. Some clones in this sample may be carry-over from other donors' samples.

In nucleotides, the CDR3 is TGTGCCAGCAGTTCGACAGGGATGGGCACAGATACGCAGTATTTT. Translation gives CASSSTGMGTDTQYF. This chain links TRBV28 with TRBJ2-3; 7 bases are shared with TRBD1. The CDR3 has 15 residues. Germline V gives CDR1 MDHEN, CDR2 SYDVKM. V dropped 4 bases and J dropped 1; count of bases not matched to a gene: 5.

CDR3 in DNA: TGTGCCAGCAGTCCCACCCCCCCGGGACGGAGGTTCTACGAGCAGTACTTC. It specifies CASSPTPPGRRFYEQYF. The chain combines TRBV28 with TRBJ2-7; the D gene could be TRBD1 or TRBD2 (5 bases each). The CDR3 contains 17 residues. From germline, CDR1 is MDHEN and CDR2 SYDVKM. Trimming removed 5 bases from V and 3 bases from J, with 23 bases in between.

The chain employs TRBV28 and TRBJ2-3, with D perhaps matching TRBD2 (5 bases). CDR1 is MDHEN and CDR2 is SYDVKM in the germline V gene. CDR3 size: 13 residues. Trimming cost V 6 bases and J 2 bases, with 9 bases left between them. The DNA for the CDR3 is TGTGCCAGCAGGGAGGCACCCACAGATACGCAGTATTTT. Its translation is CASREAPTDTQYF.

This clone occurred a few times. The rearrangement links TRBV5-5 to TRBJ1-5, with D unresolved. Trimming took 0 bases from V and 3 from J, leaving 19 bases between them. The germline V gene has CDR1 SGHKS and CDR2 YYEKEE (reference sequence). The CDR3 is 18 residues long. Here the CDR3 DNA reads TGTGCCAGCAGCTTGGGACTCAACCGGCCGGGCTTCAATCAGCCCCAGCATTTT. Amino acids: CASSLGLNRPGFNQPQHF.

DNA of the CDR3: TGTGCCAGCAGTTCCTACTACGGGAACGAGCAGTACTTC. This translates into CASSSYYGNEQYF. This chain joins TRBV5-5 and TRBJ2-7; TRBD2 is a possible D gene (5 bases). The CDR3 has 13 residues. The V gene lost 5 bases and the J gene lost 5 bases, with 14 bases spanning the gap. Germline lookup yields CDR1 SGHKS and CDR2 YYEKEE (reference sequence).

This sequence joins TRBV2 and TRBJ1-1; maybe TRBD1 (6 bases). CDR3 length equals 12 residues. Looked up from germline, CDR1 is SNHLY and CDR2 is FYNNEI. The V gene lost 5 bases and the J gene lost 7 bases, with 11 bases spanning the gap. The CDR3 coding sequence is TGTGCCAGCAGTCCACAGGGATTTGAAGCTTTCTTT. Its protein product is CASSPQGFEAFF.

To note about this clone: The junction shows a germline mismatch at one end, possibly a read error. The V and J genes are TRBV7-7 and TRBJ2-5; possible D gene TRBD2, 6 bases. Germline V gene sequence: CDR1 SSHAT, CDR2 FNYEAQ (reference sequence). There are 14 residues in the CDR3. CDR3 amino acids: CASSRSAGQETQYF. DNA of the CDR3: TGTGCTAGCAGCCGTTCGGCGGGGCAAGAGACCCAGTACTTC.

This CDR3 reads CASSQDRSSYNEQFF. DNA for the CDR3: TGTGCCAGCAGCCAGGACCGGAGCTCCTACAATGAGCAGTTCTTC. The V gene is TRBV4-2, the J gene TRBJ2-1; no firm D call. This CDR3 spans 15 amino acids. The germline V gene encodes CDR1 LGHNA and CDR2 YNFKEQ. Trimming took 3 bases from V and 0 from J, leaving 9 bases between them.

The CDR3 DNA follows: TGTGCCAGCTCACTACAGGGTTTGGGTACCTACGAGCAGTACTTC. This codes for CASSLQGLGTYEQYF. The chain has TRBV18 and TRBJ2-7, with D perhaps matching TRBD1 (6 bases). Trimming removed 4 bases from V and 2 bases from J, with 15 bases in between. Germline CDR1 is KGHSH and CDR2 is LQKENI. The CDR3 has 15 amino acids.

This chain connects TRBV6-1 to TRBJ1-4; D is unclear. The CDR3 is made up of 13 amino acids. Germline V gene lookup returns CDR1 MNHNS and CDR2 SASEGT. The V end lost 1 base, the J end lost 6 bases, and 6 bases lay between the germline ends. This chain's CDR3 is CASSEGTHEKLFF. The CDR3 DNA is TGTGCCAGCAGTGAAGGAACCCATGAAAAACTGTTTTTT.

The chain employs TRBV21-1 and TRBJ2-7. TRBV21-1 represents a pseudogene. The CDR3 loop spans 11 amino acids. As DNA, the CDR3 is TGTGCCAGCAGCAAAATCTACGAGCAGTACTTC. It translates to CASSKIYEQYF.

The chain recombines TRBV4-1 with TRBJ2-2, with TRBD2 as a possible D gene (6 bases). Germline-derived CDR1 and CDR2 are MGHRA and YSYEKL. This CDR3 has 17 residues. Between the trimmed V and J ends, which lost 6 bases and 2 bases, there was a span of 19 bases. The CDR3 bases are TGCGCCAGCAGGCTAATTGGGGGACTCGGAAACACCGGGGAGCTGTTTTTT. Amino acid sequence: CASRLIGGLGNTGELFF.

On this clone: A single base is all that separates this from a far larger clone, so a read error is likely. The chain couples TRBV7-8 to TRBJ1-3; tentative D call: TRBD1 (6 bases). The length of the CDR3 is 14 residues. Germline V gene sequence: CDR1 SGHVS, CDR2 FQNEAQ. The CDR3 coding sequence is TGTGCCAGCAGCACGAGATTAGTAAAGGGGGAGTTACATTTT. This gives the protein CASSTRLVKGELHF.

The chain is built from TRBV2 and TRBJ2-1; 12 bases map to TRBD2. Germline V gene data show CDR1 as SNHLY and CDR2 as FYNNEI. The CDR3 runs to 16 residues. Trimming at V came to 8 bases and at J to 3 bases, leaving 8 bases not matched to a gene. Here the CDR3 DNA reads TGTGCCAGCGCAAGGACTAGCGGGATTGACTACAATGAGCAGTTCTTC. This codes for CASARTSGIDYNEQFF. Looking up the rest from reference TRBV2 and TRBJ2-1 gives the full variable domain: EPEVTQTPSHQVTQMGQEVILRCVPISNHLYFYWYRQILGQKVEFLVSFYNNEISEKSEIFDDQFSVERPDGSNFTLKIRSTKLEDSAMYFCASARTSGIDYNEQFFGPGTRLTVL.

Turning to this clone: This specimen includes other DNA sequences encoding the same CDR3. This chain joins TRBV7-3 and TRBJ2-1, with 11 bases fitting TRBD2. The V segment lost 5 bases and the J segment 4 bases; nucleotides outside the gene matches: 4. The CDR3 spans 15 residues. Germline CDR1 and CDR2: SGHTA and FQGTGA. The CDR3 is CASSPRLAGYNEQFF. For the CDR3, the DNA is TGTGCCAGCAGCCCAAGACTAGCGGGATACAATGAGCAGTTCTTC.

The rearrangement joins TRBV11-2 to TRBJ2-7; no clear D gene. This CDR3 is 16 amino acids long. The V gene lost 5 bases and the J gene lost 0 bases, with 17 bases spanning the gap. Germline-derived CDR1 and CDR2 are SGHAT and FQNNGV. The CDR3 loop is CASSPLQGPLSYEQYF. The CDR3 bases are TGTGCCAGCAGCCCACTTCAAGGGCCACTCTCCTACGAGCAGTACTTC.

The chain is built from TRBV10-1 and TRBJ2-1; the D gene could be TRBD1 or TRBD2 (5 bases each). CDR1 and CDR2 (germline): WNHNN, SYGVQD (reference sequence). Between the trimmed V and J ends, which lost 5 bases and 0 bases, there was a span of 11 bases. CDR3 length equals 15 residues. CDR3 sequence reads: CASSHPRGSYNEQFF. DNA for the CDR3: TGCGCCAGCAGTCACCCGAGGGGCTCCTACAATGAGCAGTTCTTC.

The rearrangement uses TRBV7-2 and TRBJ2-2, with no clear D. Germline-derived CDR1 and CDR2 are SGHTA and FQGNSA. CDR3 length: 13 residues. V dropped 5 bases and J dropped 7 bases, with 11 bases sitting between them. CDR3 residues: CASSNVRGGELFF. CDR3 coding DNA: TGTGCCAGCAGCAACGTGCGAGGCGGGGAGCTGTTTTTT.

This chain connects TRBV6-5 to TRBJ2-1; perhaps D is TRBD1 or TRBD2 (5 bases each). CDR3 length equals 14 residues. The V end lost 5 bases, the J end lost 4 bases, and 12 bases lay between the germline ends. Germline V gives CDR1 MNHEY, CDR2 SVGAGI. CDR3 residues: CASSPLGRYNEQFF. CDR3 nucleotide sequence: TGTGCCAGCAGTCCCCTGGGACGGTACAATGAGCAGTTCTTC.

The V call is TRBV27, the J call TRBJ2-5, with TRBD2 matching 7 bases. The better agreement between TRBJ2-7 and the DNA end casts doubt on the J call. The germline CDR1 and CDR2 sequences are MNHEY and SMNVEV (reference sequence). The length of the CDR3 is 13 residues. The DNA for the CDR3 is TGTGCCAGCAGTTTGTTCGGGGGGTACGAGCAGTACTTC. Translated, it gives CASSLFGGYEQYF.

V and J are TRBV10-3 and TRBJ2-1, with D possibly TRBD2 on 5 matching bases. Trimming pared 4 bases from V and 4 bases from J, leaving 14 bases between. CDR3 size: 15 residues. CDR1 is ENHRY and CDR2 is SYGVKD in the germline V gene. DNA of the CDR3: TGTGCCATCAGTGGAAGCGGAGATCGGTACAATGAGCAGTTCTTC. This encodes CAISGSGDRYNEQFF.

This rearrangement joins TRBV28 to TRBJ1-4; D possibly corresponds to TRBD1 (5 bases). Trimming removed 8 bases at V and 6 bases at J, with 19 bases between. Germline V gene data show CDR1 as MDHEN and CDR2 as SYDVKM. This CDR3 has 15 amino acids. The CDR3 DNA sequence: TGTGCCAGCGTGGGGCCGGGGACGGCCCATGAAAAACTGTTTTTT. Translating gives CASVGPGTAHEKLFF.

This rearrangement joins TRBV11-3 to TRBJ2-7; 8 bases match TRBD2. The CDR3 is 15 amino acids. Germline trimming cut 1 base from V and 3 bases from J; bases unmatched to any gene: 5. Germline V gives CDR1 SGHNT, CDR2 YENEEA. This chain's CDR3 is CASSLGPAGVYEQYF. The CDR3 DNA is TGTGCCAGCAGCTTAGGTCCAGCGGGAGTCTACGAGCAGTACTTC.

The gene calls are TRBV18 and TRBJ1-2, with 9 bases that match TRBD1. This CDR3 has 19 amino acids. V lost 2 bases, J lost 6 bases, and 19 bases stayed unmatched. CDR1 is KGHSH, CDR2 LQKENI, per germline. The CDR3: CASSPLAIGQGSEKHGYTF. For the CDR3, the DNA is TGTGCCAGCTCACCATTAGCGATTGGACAGGGGTCGGAAAAGCATGGCTACACCTTC.

The sample holds a few counts of this clone. The J gene is TRBJ2-5, the V gene TRBV9; D is uncertain. The CDR3 runs 13 residues. V gave up 2 bases and J gave up 5 bases, with 10 bases separating them. Germline V gives CDR1 SGDLS, CDR2 YYNGEE. This CDR3 reads CASSVSQWETQYF. Here the CDR3 DNA reads TGTGCCAGCAGCGTTAGCCAATGGGAGACCCAGTACTTC.